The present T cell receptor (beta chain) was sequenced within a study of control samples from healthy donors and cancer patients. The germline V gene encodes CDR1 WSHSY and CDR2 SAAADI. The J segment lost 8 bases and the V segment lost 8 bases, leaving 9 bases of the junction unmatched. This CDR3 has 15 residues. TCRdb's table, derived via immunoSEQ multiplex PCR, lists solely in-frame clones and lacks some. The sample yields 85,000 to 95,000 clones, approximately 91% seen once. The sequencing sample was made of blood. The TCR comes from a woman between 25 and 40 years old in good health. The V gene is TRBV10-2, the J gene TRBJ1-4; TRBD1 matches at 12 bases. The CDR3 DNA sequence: TGCGCCAGCTCCCGGGACAGGGGGCGTGGGGAAAAACTGTTTTTT. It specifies CASSRDRGRGEKLFF.